This TCR beta chain was captured by sequencing in a study of blood T cell repertoires in COVID-19. Looking at the study overall: In each case, the material was cDNA or gDNA derived from T cells, B-cell-depleted T cells, or PBMCs.

CDR1 is SGHVS and CDR2 is FQNEAQ in the germline V gene. Trimming took 2 bases from V and 3 from J, leaving 13 bases between them. The CDR3 totals 15 residues. Clinical history as reported by participants underpinned cohort assignment. Original handling: Amplification from reference gene primers served as the basis for estimated nucleated cell counts. The method was immunoSEQ multiplex PCR; TCRdb's version includes in-frame clones alone and lacks a portion of them. D and trimming were read from the DNA, whereas the V and J calls and clone size are those reported in that table. The repertoire consists of around 250,000 clones, with approximately 91% occurring once and the leading ten covering more than 1%.

Sequenced: PBMCs or T cells enriched from blood (not recorded which). The chain uses TRBV7-8 and TRBJ2-5; tentatively, D is TRBD1 (6 bases). The TCR originated in a human donor in a cohort exposed to, infected with or recovered from COVID-19 (not recorded which). The donor label of this sample is uncertain. The CDR3 DNA is TGTGCCAGCAGCTTAATTTGGGGGCGTGAAGAGACCCAGTACTTC. This translates into CASSLIWGREETQYF.